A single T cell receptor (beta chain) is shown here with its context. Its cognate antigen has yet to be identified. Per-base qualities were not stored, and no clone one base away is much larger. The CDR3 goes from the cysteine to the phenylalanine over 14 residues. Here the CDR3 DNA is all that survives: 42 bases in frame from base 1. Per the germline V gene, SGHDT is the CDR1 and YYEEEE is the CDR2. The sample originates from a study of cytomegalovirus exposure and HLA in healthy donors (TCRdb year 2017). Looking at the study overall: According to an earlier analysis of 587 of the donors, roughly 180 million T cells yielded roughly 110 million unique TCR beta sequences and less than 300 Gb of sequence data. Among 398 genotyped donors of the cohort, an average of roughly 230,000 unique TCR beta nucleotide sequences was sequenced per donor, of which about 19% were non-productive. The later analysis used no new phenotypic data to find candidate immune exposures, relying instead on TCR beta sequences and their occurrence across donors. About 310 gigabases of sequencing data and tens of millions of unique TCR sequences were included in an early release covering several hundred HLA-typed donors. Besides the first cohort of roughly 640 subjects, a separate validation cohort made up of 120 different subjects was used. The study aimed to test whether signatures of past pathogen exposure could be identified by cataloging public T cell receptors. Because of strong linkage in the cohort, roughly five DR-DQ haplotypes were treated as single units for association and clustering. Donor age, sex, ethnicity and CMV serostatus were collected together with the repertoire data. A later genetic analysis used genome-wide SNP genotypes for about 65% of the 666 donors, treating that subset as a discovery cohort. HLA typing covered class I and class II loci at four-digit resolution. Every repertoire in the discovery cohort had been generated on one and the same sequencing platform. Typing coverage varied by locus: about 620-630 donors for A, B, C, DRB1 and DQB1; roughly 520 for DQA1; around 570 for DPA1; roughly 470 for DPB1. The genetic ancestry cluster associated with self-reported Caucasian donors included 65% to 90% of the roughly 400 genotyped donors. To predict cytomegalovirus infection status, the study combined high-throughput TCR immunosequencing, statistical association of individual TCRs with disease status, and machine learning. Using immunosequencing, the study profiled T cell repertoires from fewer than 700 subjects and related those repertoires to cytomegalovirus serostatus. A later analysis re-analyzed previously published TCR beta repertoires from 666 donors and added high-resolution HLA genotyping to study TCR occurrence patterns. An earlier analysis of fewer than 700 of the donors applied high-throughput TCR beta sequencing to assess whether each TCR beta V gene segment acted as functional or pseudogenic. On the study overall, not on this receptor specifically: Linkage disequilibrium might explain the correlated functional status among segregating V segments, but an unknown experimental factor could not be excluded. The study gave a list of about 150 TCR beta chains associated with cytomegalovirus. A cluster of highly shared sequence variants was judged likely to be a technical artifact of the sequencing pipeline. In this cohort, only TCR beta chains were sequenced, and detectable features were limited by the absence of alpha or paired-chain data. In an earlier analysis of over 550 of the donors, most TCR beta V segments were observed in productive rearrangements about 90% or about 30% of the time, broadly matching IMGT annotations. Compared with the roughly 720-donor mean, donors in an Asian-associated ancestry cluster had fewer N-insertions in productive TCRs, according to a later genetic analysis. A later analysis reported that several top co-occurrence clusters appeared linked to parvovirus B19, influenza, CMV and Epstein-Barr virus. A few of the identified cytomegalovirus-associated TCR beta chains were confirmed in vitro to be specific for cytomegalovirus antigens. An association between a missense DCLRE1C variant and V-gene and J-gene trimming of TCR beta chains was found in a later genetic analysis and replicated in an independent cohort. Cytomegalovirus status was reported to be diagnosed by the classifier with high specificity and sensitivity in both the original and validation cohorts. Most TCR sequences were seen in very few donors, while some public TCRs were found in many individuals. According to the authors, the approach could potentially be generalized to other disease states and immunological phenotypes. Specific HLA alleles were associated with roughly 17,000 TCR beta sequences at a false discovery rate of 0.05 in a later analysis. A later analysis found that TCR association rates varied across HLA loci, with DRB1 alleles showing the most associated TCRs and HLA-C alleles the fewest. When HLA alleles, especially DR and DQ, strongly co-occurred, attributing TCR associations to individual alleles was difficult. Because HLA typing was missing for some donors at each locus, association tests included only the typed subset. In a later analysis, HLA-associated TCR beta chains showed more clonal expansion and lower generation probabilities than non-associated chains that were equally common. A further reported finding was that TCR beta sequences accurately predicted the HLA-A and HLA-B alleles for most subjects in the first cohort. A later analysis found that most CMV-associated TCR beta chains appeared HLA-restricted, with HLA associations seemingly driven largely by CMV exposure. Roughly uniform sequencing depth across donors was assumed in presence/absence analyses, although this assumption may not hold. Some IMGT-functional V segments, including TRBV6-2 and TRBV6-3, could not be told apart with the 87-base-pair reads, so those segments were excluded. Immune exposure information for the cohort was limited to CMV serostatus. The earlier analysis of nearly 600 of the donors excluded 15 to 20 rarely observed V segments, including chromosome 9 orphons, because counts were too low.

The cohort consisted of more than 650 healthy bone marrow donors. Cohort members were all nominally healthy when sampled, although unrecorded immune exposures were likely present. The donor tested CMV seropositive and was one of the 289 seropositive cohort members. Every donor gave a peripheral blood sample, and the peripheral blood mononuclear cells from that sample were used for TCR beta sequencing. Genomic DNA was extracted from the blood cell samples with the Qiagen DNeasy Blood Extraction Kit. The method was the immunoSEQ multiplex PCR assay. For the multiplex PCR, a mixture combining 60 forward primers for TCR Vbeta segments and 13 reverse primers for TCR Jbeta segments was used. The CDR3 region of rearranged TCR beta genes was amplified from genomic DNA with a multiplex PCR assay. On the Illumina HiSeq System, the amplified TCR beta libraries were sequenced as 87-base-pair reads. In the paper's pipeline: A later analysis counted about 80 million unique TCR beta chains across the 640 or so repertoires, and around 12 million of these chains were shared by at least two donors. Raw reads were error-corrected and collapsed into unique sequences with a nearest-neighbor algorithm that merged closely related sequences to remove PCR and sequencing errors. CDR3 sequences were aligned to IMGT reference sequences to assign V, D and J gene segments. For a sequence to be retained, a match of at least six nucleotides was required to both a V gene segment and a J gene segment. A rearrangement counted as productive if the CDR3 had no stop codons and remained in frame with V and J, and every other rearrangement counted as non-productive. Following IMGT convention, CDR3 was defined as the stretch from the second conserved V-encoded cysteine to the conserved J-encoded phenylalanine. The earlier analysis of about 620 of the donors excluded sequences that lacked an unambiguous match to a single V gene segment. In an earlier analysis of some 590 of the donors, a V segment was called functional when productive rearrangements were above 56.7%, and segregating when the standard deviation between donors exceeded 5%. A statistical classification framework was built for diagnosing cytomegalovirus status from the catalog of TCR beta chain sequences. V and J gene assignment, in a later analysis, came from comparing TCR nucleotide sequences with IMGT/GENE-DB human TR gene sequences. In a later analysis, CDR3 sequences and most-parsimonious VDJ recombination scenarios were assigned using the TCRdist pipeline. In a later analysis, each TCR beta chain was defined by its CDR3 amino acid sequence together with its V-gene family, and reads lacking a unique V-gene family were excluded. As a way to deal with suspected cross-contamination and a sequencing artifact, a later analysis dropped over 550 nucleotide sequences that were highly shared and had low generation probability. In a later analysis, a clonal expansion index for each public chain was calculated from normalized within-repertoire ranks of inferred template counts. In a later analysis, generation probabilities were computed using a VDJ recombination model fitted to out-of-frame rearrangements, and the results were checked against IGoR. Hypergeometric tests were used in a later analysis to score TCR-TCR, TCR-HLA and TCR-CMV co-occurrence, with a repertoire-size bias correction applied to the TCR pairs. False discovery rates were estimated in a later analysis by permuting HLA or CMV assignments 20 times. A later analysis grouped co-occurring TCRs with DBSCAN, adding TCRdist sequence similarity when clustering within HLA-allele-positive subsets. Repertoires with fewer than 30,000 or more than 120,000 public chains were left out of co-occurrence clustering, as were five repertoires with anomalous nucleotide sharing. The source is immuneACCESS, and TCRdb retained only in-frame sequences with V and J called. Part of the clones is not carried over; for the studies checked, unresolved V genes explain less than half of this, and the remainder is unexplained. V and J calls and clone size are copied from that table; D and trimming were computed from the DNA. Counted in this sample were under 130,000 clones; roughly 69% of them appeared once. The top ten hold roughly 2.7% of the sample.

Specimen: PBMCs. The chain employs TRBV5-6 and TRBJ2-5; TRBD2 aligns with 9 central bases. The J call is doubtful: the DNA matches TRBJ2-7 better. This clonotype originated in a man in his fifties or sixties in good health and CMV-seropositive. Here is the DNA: TGTGCCAGCAGCTCGGGACTAGCAGTCCACGAGCAGTACTTC. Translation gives CASSSGLAVHEQYF.